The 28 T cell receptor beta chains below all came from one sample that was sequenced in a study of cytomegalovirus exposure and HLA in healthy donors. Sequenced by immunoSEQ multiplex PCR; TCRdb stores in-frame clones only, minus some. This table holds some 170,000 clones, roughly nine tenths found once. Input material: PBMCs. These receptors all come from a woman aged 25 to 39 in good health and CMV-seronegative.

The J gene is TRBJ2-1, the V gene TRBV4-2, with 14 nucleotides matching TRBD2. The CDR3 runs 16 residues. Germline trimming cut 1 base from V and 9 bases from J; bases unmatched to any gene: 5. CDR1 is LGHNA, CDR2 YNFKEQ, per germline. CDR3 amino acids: CASSQGLAGGIGEQFF. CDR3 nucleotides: TGTGCCAGCAGCCAAGGACTAGCGGGAGGGATTGGTGAGCAGTTCTTC.

CDR3 protein: CASTIAGSTDTQYF. The CDR3 DNA follows: TGTGCCAGCACCATAGCGGGGAGCACAGATACGCAGTATTTT. J is TRBJ2-3 and V is TRBV7-9, with TRBD2 identical over 8 bases. Looked up from germline, CDR1 is SEHNR and CDR2 is FQNEAQ (reference sequence). This CDR3 contains 14 residues. V shed 7 bases, J shed 0 bases, and the junction held 3 bases outside the gene matches.

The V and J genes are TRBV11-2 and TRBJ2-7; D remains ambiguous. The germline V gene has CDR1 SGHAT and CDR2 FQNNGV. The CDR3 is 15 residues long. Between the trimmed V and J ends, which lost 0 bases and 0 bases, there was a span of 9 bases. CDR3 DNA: TGTGCCAGCAGCTTAGAGTGGGGTAGCTCCTACGAGCAGTACTTC. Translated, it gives CASSLEWGSSYEQYF. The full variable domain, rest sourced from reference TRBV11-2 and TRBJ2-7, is EAGVAQSPRYKIIEKRQSVAFWCNPISGHATLYWYQQILGQGPKLLIQFQNNGVVDDSQLPKDRFSAERLKGVDSTLKIQPAKLEDSAVYLCASSLEWGSSYEQYFGPGTRLTVT.

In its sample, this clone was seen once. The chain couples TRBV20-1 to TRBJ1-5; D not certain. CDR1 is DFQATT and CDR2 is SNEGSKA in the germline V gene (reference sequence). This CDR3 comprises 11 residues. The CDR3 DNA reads TGCCGAATTGGGGTCGGTCAGCCCCAGCATTTT. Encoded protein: CRIGVGQPQHF.

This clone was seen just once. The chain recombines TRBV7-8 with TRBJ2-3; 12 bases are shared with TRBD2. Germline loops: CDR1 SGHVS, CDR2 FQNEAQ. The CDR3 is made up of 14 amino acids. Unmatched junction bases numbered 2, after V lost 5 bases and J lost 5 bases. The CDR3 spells CASSQGLAGDTQYF. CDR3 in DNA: TGTGCCAGCAGCCAGGGACTAGCGGGAGATACGCAGTATTTT. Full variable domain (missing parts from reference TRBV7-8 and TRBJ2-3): GAGVSQSPRYKVAKRGQDVALRCDPISGHVSLFWYQQALGQGPEFLTYFQNEAQLDKSGLPSDRFFAERPEGSVSTLKIQRTQQEDSAVYLCASSQGLAGDTQYFGPGTRLTVL.

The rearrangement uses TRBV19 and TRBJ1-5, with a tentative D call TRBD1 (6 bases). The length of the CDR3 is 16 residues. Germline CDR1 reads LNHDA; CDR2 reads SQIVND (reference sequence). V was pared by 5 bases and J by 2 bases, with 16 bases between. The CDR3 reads CASSWGAQGRNQPQHF. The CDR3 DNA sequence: TGTGCCAGTAGTTGGGGGGCCCAGGGTCGCAATCAGCCCCAGCATTTT.

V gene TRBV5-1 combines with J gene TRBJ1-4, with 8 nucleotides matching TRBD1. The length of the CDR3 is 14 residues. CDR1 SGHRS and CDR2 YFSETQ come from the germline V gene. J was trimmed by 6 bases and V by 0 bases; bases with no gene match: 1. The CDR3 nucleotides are TGCGCCAGCAGCTTGGAGACAGGGGATGAAAAACTGTTTTTT. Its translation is CASSLETGDEKLFF. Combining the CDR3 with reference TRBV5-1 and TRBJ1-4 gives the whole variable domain KAGVTQTPRYLIKTRGQQVTLSCSPISGHRSVSWYQQTPGQGLQFLFEYFSETQRNKGNFPGRFSGRQFSNSRSEMNVSTLELGDSALYLCASSLETGDEKLFFGSGTQLSVL.

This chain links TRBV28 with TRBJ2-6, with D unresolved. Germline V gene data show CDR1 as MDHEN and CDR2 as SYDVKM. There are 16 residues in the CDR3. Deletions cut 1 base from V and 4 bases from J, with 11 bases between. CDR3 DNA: TGTGCCAGCAGTTTATCTCCGACCCTAGGGGCCAACGTCCTGACTTTC. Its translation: CASSLSPTLGANVLTF.

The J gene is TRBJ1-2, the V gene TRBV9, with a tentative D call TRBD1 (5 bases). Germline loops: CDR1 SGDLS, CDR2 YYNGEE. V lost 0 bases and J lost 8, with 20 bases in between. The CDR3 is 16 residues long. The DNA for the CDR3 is TGTGCCAGCAGCGTAGTCGGGGGTCGGAGGGGAGACGGCTACACCTTC. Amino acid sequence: CASSVVGGRRGDGYTF.

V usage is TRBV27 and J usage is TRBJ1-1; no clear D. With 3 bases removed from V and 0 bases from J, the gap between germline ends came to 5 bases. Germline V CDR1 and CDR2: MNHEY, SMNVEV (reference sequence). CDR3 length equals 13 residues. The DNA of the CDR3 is TGTGCCAGCAGTTTCAAGGTGAACACTGAAGCTTTCTTT. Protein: CASSFKVNTEAFF.

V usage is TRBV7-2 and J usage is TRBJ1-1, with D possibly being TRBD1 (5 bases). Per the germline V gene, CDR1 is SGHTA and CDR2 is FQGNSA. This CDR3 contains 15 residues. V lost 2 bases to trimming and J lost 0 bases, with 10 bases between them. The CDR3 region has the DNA TGTGCCAGCAGCTTAACCCAGGGTGTGAACACTGAAGCTTTCTTT. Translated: CASSLTQGVNTEAFF. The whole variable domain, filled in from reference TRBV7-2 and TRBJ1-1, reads GAGVSQSPSNKVTEKGKDVELRCDPISGHTALYWYRQSLGQGLEFLIYFQGNSAPDKSGLPSDRFSAERTGGSVSTLTIQRTQQEDSAVYLCASSLTQGVNTEAFFGQGTRLTVV.

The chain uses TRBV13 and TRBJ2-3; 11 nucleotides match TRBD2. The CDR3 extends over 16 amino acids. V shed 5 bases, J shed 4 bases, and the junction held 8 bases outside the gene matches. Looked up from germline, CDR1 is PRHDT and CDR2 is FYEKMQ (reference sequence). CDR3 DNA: TGTGCCAGCAGCATCCTTAGCGGGGGGGCCGCAGATACGCAGTATTTT. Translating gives CASSILSGGAADTQYF. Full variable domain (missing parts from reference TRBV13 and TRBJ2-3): AAGVIQSPRHLIKEKRETATLKCYPIPRHDTVYWYQQGPGQDPQFLISFYEKMQSDKGSIPDRFSAQQFSDYHSELNMSSLELGDSALYFCASSILSGGAADTQYFGPGTRLTVL.

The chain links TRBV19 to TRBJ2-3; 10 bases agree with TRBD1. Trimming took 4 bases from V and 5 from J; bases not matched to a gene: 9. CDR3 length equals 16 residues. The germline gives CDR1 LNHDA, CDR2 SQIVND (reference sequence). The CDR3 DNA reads TGTGCCAGTAGTACCCGGTCGACAGGGGGCATAGATACGCAGTATTTT. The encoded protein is CASSTRSTGGIDTQYF. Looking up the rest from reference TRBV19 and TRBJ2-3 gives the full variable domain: DGGITQSPKYLFRKEGQNVTLSCEQNLNHDAMYWYRQDPGQGLRLIYYSQIVNDFQKGDIAEGYSVSREKKESFPLTVTSAQKNPTAFYLCASSTRSTGGIDTQYFGPGTRLTVL.

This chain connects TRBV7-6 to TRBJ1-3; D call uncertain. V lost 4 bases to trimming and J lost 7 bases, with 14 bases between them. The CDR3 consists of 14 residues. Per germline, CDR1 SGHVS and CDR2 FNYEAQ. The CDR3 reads CASSSFGGSNTIYF. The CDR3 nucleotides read TGTGCCAGCAGCTCCTTCGGTGGATCTAACACCATATATTTT.

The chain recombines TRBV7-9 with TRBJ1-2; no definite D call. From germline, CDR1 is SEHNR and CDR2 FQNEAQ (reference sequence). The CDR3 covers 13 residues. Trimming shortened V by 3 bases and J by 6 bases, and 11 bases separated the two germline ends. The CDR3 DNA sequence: TGTGCCAGCAGCTTCGGTGGACTTGATGGCTACACCTTC. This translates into CASSFGGLDGYTF.

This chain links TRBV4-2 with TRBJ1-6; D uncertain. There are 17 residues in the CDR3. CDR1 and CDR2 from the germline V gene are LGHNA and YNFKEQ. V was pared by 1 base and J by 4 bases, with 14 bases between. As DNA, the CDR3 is TGTGCCAGCAGCCAAGTTGCACAAGGCTCTTATAATTCACCCCTCCACTTT. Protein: CASSQVAQGSYNSPLHF.

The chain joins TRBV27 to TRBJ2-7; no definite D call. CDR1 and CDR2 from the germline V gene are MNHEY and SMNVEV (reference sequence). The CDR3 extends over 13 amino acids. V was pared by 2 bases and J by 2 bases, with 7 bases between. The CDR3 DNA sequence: TGTGCCAGCAGTTTAGCTGGCGCCTACGAGCAGTACTTC. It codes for CASSLAGAYEQYF.

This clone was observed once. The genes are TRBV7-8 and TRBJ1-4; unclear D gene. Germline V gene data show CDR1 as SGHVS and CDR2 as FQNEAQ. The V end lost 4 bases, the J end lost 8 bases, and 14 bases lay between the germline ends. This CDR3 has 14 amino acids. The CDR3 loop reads CASSWGFVREKLFF. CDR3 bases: TGTGCCAGCAGCTGGGGATTCGTTAGAGAAAAACTGTTTTTT.

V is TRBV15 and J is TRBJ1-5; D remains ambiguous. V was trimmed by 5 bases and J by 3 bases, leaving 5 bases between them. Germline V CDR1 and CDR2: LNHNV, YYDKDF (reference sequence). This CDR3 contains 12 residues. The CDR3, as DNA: TGTGCCACCAGCCGCCTCAATCAGCCCCAGCATTTT. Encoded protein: CATSRLNQPQHF.

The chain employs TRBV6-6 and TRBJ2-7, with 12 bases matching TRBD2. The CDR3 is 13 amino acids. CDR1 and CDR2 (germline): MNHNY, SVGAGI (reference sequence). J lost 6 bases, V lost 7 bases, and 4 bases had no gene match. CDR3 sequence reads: CASKELAGGEQYF. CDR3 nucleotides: TGTGCCAGCAAAGAACTAGCGGGGGGCGAGCAGTACTTC.

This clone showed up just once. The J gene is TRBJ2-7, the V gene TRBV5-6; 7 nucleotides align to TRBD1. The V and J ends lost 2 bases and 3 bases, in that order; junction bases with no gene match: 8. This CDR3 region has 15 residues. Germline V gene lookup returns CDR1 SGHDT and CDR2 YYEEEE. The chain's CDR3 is CASSLLGQRYYEQYF. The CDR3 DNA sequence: TGTGCCAGCAGCTTACTGGGACAGCGATACTACGAGCAGTACTTC.

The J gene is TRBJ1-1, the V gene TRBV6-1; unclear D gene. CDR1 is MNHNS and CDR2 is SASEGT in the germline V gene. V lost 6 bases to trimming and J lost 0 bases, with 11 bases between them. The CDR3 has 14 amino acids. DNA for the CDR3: TGTGCCAGCAGACAGCTAACTATGAACACTGAAGCTTTCTTT. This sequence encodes CASRQLTMNTEAFF.

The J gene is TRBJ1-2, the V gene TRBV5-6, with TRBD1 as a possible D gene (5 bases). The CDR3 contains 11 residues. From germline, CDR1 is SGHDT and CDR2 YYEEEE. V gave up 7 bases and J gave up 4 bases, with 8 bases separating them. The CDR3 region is CASGTGYGYTF. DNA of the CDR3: TGTGCCAGCGGGACCGGCTATGGCTACACCTTC.

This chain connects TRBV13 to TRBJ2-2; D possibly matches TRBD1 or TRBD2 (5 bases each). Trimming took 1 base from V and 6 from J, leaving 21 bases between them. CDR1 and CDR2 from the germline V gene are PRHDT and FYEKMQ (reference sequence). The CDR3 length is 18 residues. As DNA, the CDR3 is TGTGCCAGCAGCTTAGAGGGACGAGCAGTGAAGGGACCCGGGGAGCTGTTTTTT. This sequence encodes CASSLEGRAVKGPGELFF.

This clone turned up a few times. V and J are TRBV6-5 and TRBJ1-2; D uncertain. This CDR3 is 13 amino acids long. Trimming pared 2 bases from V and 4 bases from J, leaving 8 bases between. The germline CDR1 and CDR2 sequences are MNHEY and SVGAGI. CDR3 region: CASSYGDTYGYTF. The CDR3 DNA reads TGTGCCAGCAGTTACGGTGATACCTATGGCTACACCTTC.

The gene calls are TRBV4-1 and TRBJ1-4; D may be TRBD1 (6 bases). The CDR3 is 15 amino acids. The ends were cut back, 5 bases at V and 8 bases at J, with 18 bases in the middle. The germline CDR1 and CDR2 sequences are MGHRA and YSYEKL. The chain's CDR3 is CASSSPGERVEKLFF. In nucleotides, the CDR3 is TGCGCCAGCAGCAGCCCAGGGGAACGGGTAGAAAAACTGTTTTTT.

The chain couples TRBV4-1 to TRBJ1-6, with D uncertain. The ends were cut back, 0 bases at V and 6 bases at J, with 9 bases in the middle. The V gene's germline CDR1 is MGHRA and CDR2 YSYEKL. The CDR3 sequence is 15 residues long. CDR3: CASSQDRTTNSPLHF. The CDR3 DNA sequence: TGCGCCAGCAGCCAAGATCGCACGACTAATTCACCCCTCCACTTT.

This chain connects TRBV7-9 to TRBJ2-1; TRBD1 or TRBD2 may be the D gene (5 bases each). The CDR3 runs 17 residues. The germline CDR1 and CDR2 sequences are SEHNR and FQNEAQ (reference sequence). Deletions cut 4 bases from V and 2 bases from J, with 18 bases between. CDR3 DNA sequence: TGTGCCAGCAGCTCCAATTTCGGGGCGGGCGCCTACAATGAGCAGTTCTTC. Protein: CASSSNFGAGAYNEQFF.